Detailed here is one T cell receptor (beta chain). Its antigen is unknown. Base qualities are not at hand, and no much larger clone is one base apart. Library generation was performed with the immunoSEQ multiplex PCR assay. The multiplex PCR relied on a mix of 60 forward primers for TCR Vbeta segments and 13 reverse primers for TCR Jbeta segments. The CDR3 region of rearranged TCR beta genes was amplified from genomic DNA with a multiplex PCR assay. Amplified TCR beta libraries were sequenced as 87-base-pair reads on the Illumina HiSeq System. The study's processing was this. A later analysis tallied 75 million to 95 million unique TCR beta chains across the 600 to 700 repertoires, and around 12 million of those chains were shared by two or more donors. Raw reads were error-corrected and collapsed into unique sequences by a nearest-neighbor algorithm in which closely related sequences were merged to remove PCR and sequencing errors. To assign V, D and J gene segments, CDR3 sequences were aligned to IMGT reference sequences. For a sequence to be retained, a match of at least six nucleotides to both a V gene segment and a J gene segment was required. Rearrangements were called productive when the CDR3 lacked stop codons and stayed in frame with V and J; all others were non-productive. CDR3 was defined by IMGT convention, running from the second conserved V-encoded cysteine to the conserved J-encoded phenylalanine. In an earlier analysis of around 540 of the donors, sequences lacking an unambiguous match to a single V gene segment were excluded. In an earlier analysis of around 600 of the donors, V segments were called functional above 56.7% productive rearrangements and were called segregating when the between-donor standard deviation exceeded 5%. A statistical classification framework was built to diagnose cytomegalovirus status from the catalog of TCR beta chain sequences. A later analysis assigned V and J genes by comparing TCR nucleotide sequences with IMGT/GENE-DB human TR gene sequences. Using the TCRdist pipeline, a later analysis assigned CDR3 sequences along with most-parsimonious VDJ recombination scenarios. In a later analysis, each TCR beta chain was defined by its CDR3 amino acid sequence together with its V-gene family, and reads without a unique V-gene family were excluded. In a later analysis, around 650 highly shared, low-generation-probability nucleotide sequences were removed to address suspected cross-contamination and a sequencing artifact. In a later analysis, a clonal expansion index was calculated for each public chain from normalized within-repertoire ranks of inferred template counts. A later analysis computed generation probabilities with a VDJ recombination model fitted to out-of-frame rearrangements, and checked the results against IGoR. In a later analysis, TCR-TCR, TCR-HLA and TCR-CMV co-occurrence was scored with hypergeometric tests, and a repertoire-size bias correction was applied to TCR pairs. False discovery rates were estimated in a later analysis by permuting HLA or CMV assignments 20 times. In a later analysis, co-occurring TCRs were grouped using DBSCAN, with TCRdist sequence similarity added in when clustering inside HLA-allele-positive subsets. Repertoires with fewer than 30,000 or more than 120,000 public chains, plus five repertoires with anomalous nucleotide sharing, were excluded from co-occurrence clustering. TCRdb took this table from immuneACCESS and kept in-frame rearrangements with V and J called. Such tables lack part of the clones; where checked against another copy, unresolved V genes explain under half of the gap, and the rest is unexplained. Clonal size and the V and J genes are those of that table, whereas D and trimming came from the DNA. The sample profile shows over 150,000 clones; roughly 80% of them were found once. Around 2% of the sample is held by the ten biggest clonotypes.

The cohort was made up of 500 to 850 healthy bone marrow donors. All cohort members were sampled while nominally healthy, although unrecorded immune exposures were likely present. CMV serostatus was recorded as positive for roughly 300 and negative for about 50% of the 666 cohort members, whereas no CMV serostatus was recorded for the donor in question. Every donor gave a peripheral blood sample, and the peripheral blood mononuclear cells from that sample were used for TCR beta sequencing. The Qiagen DNeasy Blood Extraction Kit was used to extract genomic DNA from the blood cell samples. The data originate from a study of cytomegalovirus exposure and HLA in healthy donors (dated by TCRdb to 2016 to 2017). About the study as a whole: An earlier analysis of 550 to 700 of the donors reported about 250 Gb of sequence data and around 120 million unique TCR beta sequences from 150 million to 200 million T cells. Besides the first cohort of roughly 700 subjects, a separate validation cohort made up of roughly 120 different subjects was used. All discovery cohort repertoires had been generated using a single sequencing platform. The number of donors typed differed by locus, with 629-630 for A, B, C, DRB1 and DQB1, roughly 520 for DQA1, approximately 580 for DPA1, and some 440 for DPB1. Of the 300 to 500 genotyped donors, 75% to 85% were placed in the genetic ancestry cluster associated with self-reported Caucasian donors. A later analysis re-analyzed previously published TCR beta repertoires from roughly 690 donors and added high-resolution HLA genotyping to study TCR occurrence patterns. A handful of DR-DQ haplotypes were handled as single units for association and clustering because linkage in the cohort was strong. Both class I and class II loci were covered by HLA typing, at four-digit resolution. Among around 400 genotyped donors of the cohort, an average of around 240,000 unique TCR beta nucleotide sequences were sequenced per donor, around 20% of them non-productive. The study used immunosequencing to profile the T cell repertoires of hundreds of subjects and linked those repertoires to cytomegalovirus serostatus. A later genetic analysis used genome-wide SNP genotypes for about three fifths of the 666 donors, treating that subset as a discovery cohort. Donor age, sex, ethnicity and CMV serostatus were collected together with the repertoire data. The later analysis used no new phenotypic data to find candidate immune exposures, relying instead on TCR beta sequences and their occurrence across donors. The study aimed to test whether signatures of past pathogen exposure could be identified by cataloging public T cell receptors. To predict cytomegalovirus infection status, the study combined high-throughput TCR immunosequencing, statistical association of individual TCRs with disease status, and machine learning. In an earlier analysis of 587 of the donors, high-throughput TCR beta sequencing was used to judge whether each TCR beta V gene segment behaved as functional or pseudogenic. Around 320 gigabases of sequencing data and 78 million or so unique TCR sequences were included in an early release covering 550 to 650 HLA-typed donors.

CDR1 is given as MNHEY and CDR2 as SVGAGI, both from the germline V gene. The V and J ends are trimmed by 1 base and 3 bases, leaving 9 bases between them. Inclusive of the bounding cysteine and phenylalanine, the CDR3 is 14 residues long. The CDR3 DNA has 42 bases and is translated from base 1. The paper's findings and limits, for the study overall: CMV serostatus was the only immune exposure information available for the cohort. The cohort was sequenced for TCR beta chains only, and without alpha or paired-chain data the features that could be detected were limited. According to a later analysis, most CMV-associated TCR beta chains appeared to be HLA-restricted, and the HLA associations seemed to be driven largely by CMV exposure. An earlier analysis of 450 to 750 of the donors showed that most TCR beta V segments appeared in productive rearrangements either about 87% or about 30% of the time, which broadly matched IMGT annotations. Some IMGT-functional V segments, including TRBV6-2 and TRBV6-3, could not be told apart with the 87-base-pair reads, so those segments were excluded. In a later analysis, HLA-associated TCR beta chains were found to be more clonally expanded and to have lower generation probabilities than equally common non-associated chains. It was suggested by the authors that the approach could potentially be generalized to other disease states and immunological phenotypes. A total of 150 to 200 TCR beta chains were listed by the study as associated with cytomegalovirus. In a later genetic analysis, a missense DCLRE1C variant was associated with V-gene and J-gene trimming of TCR beta chains, and the association was replicated in an independent cohort. Specific HLA alleles were associated with roughly 16,000 TCR beta sequences at a false discovery rate of 0.05 in a later analysis. Because some donors lacked HLA typing at each locus, the association tests relied only on the typed subset. Sequencing depth was assumed to be roughly uniform across donors in the presence/absence analyses, though that assumption may not hold. A further reported finding was that TCR beta sequences accurately predicted the HLA-A and HLA-B alleles for most subjects in the first cohort. According to a later genetic analysis, donors in an Asian-associated ancestry cluster had fewer N-insertions in productive TCRs than the roughly 700-donor mean. A group of highly shared sequence variants was considered likely to be a technical artifact of the sequencing pipeline. Three of the identified cytomegalovirus-associated TCR beta chains were confirmed in vitro to be specific for cytomegalovirus antigens. Because counts were too low, seventeen rarely observed V segments, including chromosome 9 orphons, were excluded from the earlier analysis of 587 of the donors. Most TCR sequences were seen in very few donors, while some public TCRs were found in many individuals. In both the original and validation cohorts, the classifier was reported to diagnose cytomegalovirus status with high specificity and sensitivity. In a later analysis, several top co-occurrence clusters were reported to appear linked to parvovirus B19, influenza, CMV and Epstein-Barr virus. Correlated functional status among segregating V segments might reflect linkage disequilibrium, but an unknown experimental factor could not be ruled out. According to a later analysis, TCR association rates differed among HLA loci, with DRB1 alleles showing the most associated TCRs and HLA-C alleles showing the fewest. When HLA alleles, especially DR and DQ, strongly co-occurred, TCR associations were difficult to assign to individual alleles.

The rearrangement combines TRBV6-5 with TRBJ1-2; possibly the D gene is TRBD1, per 5 matching bases. The receptor's source is a human donor in good health. Sample: PBMCs. The DNA sequence is TGTGCCAGCAGTTACTTAGGGGATGACTATGGCTACACCTTC. This sequence encodes CASSYLGDDYGYTF.